This passage covers 27 T cell receptor beta chains from one sample sequenced in a study of blood T cells in healthy people across ages (dated by TCRdb to the mid-2010s). The library was produced with 5' RACE. Sequencing was carried out with an Illumina HiSeq 2500. A second PCR of about 6 to 12 cycles was performed with a sample-barcoded 5' primer and a J-beta primer mix. Through fastp at Q25 and MiXCR, TCRdb rebuilt clones from the public reads, retaining in-frame beta chains. Identical CDR3 protein sequences are pooled into one entry, listed with their most common genes and DNA. This sample has 1.5 million to 2 million distinct CDR3 sequences in its table, and roughly 52% of those were observed once. The ten largest clones add up to less than 2.5% of the sample. Source material: blood. The receptor source for this set is a middle-aged woman in good health.

This clonotype was recorded many times. J is TRBJ2-5 and V is TRBV29-1; D might be TRBD2 (6 bases). Germline loops: CDR1 SQVTM, CDR2 ANQGSEA. The CDR3 runs to 14 residues. Trimming cost V 0 bases and J 6 bases, with 14 bases left between them. The CDR3 here is CSVEEGTASQTQYF. The CDR3 DNA reads as TGCAGCGTTGAAGAAGGGACTGCTTCGCAGACCCAGTACTTC. The full variable domain, its missing parts supplied by reference TRBV29-1 and TRBJ2-5, is SAVISQKPSRDICQRGTSLTIQCQVDSQVTMMFWYRQQPGQSLTLIATANQGSEATYESGFVIDKFPISRPNLTFSTLTVSNMSPEDSSIYLCSVEEGTASQTQYFGPGTRLLVL.

The chain joins TRBV7-2 to TRBJ2-1; D not resolved. Germline V lookup: CDR1 SGHTA, CDR2 FQGNSA. Trimming left V 1 base short and J 7 bases short, with 23 bases between. This CDR3 is built from 18 residues. The chain's CDR3 is CASSLDGVRALPFNEQFF. CDR3 in DNA: TGTGCCAGCAGCTTAGATGGGGTTCGTGCACTACCTTTTAATGAGCAGTTCTTC.

This chain links TRBV10-2 with TRBJ2-5; TRBD1 might be the D (6 bases). The CDR3 contains 12 residues. The V gene lost 6 bases and the J gene lost 11 bases, with 16 bases spanning the gap. The germline V gene encodes CDR1 WSHSY and CDR2 SAAADI. The CDR3 DNA reads as TGCGCCAGCAGGGACAGCCTTCCTAGGCAGTACTTC. This gives the protein CASRDSLPRQYF.

The rearrangement links TRBV6-2 or TRBV6-3 to TRBJ1-1; D not resolved. V gave up 0 bases and J gave up 1 base, with 6 bases separating them. Germline values: CDR1 MNHEY, CDR2 SVGEGT. The CDR3 runs to 14 residues. The CDR3 bases are TGTGCCAGCAGTTACTCGCCGGCGAACACTGAAGCTTTCTTT. Residues: CASSYSPANTEAFF.

V usage is TRBV15 and J usage is TRBJ1-5; no clear D. Germline values: CDR1 LNHNV, CDR2 YYDKDF (reference sequence). The V gene lost 4 bases and the J gene lost 5 bases, with 15 bases spanning the gap. The CDR3 has 15 amino acids. DNA for the CDR3: TGTGCCACCAGCACTCCTAAAAAGTTGCATCAGCCCCAGCATTTT. It is translated as CATSTPKKLHQPQHF.

The J gene is TRBJ1-5, the V gene TRBV6-1; D remains ambiguous. CDR1 is MNHNS and CDR2 is SASEGT in the germline V gene. The CDR3 has 16 residues. Trimming pared 0 bases from V and 6 bases from J, leaving 15 bases between. The CDR3 loop reads CASSEAPRRGSQPQHF. The DNA for the CDR3 is TGTGCCAGCAGTGAAGCACCCCGACGAGGCTCTCAGCCCCAGCATTTT.

The J gene is TRBJ2-5, the V gene TRBV11-2, with D perhaps TRBD1 (6 bases). Trimming took off 3 bases at V and 11 bases at J, with 16 bases between the two ends. Germline-derived CDR1 and CDR2 are SGHAT and FQNNGV. The CDR3 runs 13 residues. CDR3: CASSFDQGREQYF. The CDR3 region has the DNA TGTGCCAGCAGCTTCGACCAGGGGCGAGAGCAGTACTTC.

The chain carries TRBV2 and TRBJ1-5; D possibly corresponds to TRBD1 (5 bases). The CDR3 loop spans 14 amino acids. The germline gives CDR1 SNHLY, CDR2 FYNNEI. V lost 5 bases to trimming and J lost 0 bases, with 8 bases between them. This CDR3 reads CASSRQSSNQPQHF. In DNA form, the CDR3 reads TGTGCCAGCAGTAGACAGAGTAGCAATCAGCCCCAGCATTTT.

A word on this clonotype: At one end, the junction sequence differs from germline, possibly due to a read error. The V gene is TRBV7-9, the J gene TRBJ2-1; 11 bases line up with TRBD2. This CDR3 spans 16 amino acids. Per germline, CDR1 SEHNR and CDR2 FQNEAQ (reference sequence). The CDR3 loop reads CASRLAGGQFYNEQFF. The CDR3 DNA follows: TGTGCCAGCAGGTTAGCGGGGGGGCAGTTCTACAATGAGCAGTTCTTC. Complete variable domain (other parts from reference TRBV7-9 and TRBJ2-1): DTGVSQNPRHKITKRGQNVTFRCDPISEHNRLYWYRQTLGQGPEFLTYFQNEAQLEKSRLLSDRFSAERPKGSFSTLEIQRTEQGDSAMYLCASRLAGGQFYNEQFFGPGTRLTVL.

The chain joins TRBV27 to TRBJ2-1; 14 bases are shared with TRBD2. CDR1 is MNHEY, CDR2 SMNVEV, per germline (reference sequence). This CDR3 comprises 15 residues. V lost 8 bases to trimming and J lost 9 bases; unmatched junction nucleotides: 9. CDR3 sequence reads: CASPTSGGEGSEQFF. The CDR3 DNA reads as TGTGCCAGCCCGACTAGCGGGGGGGAAGGCAGTGAGCAGTTCTTC.

The chain recombines TRBV28 with TRBJ2-5, with 9 bases identical to TRBD1. The CDR3 extends over 15 amino acids. The V gene end was trimmed by 6 bases and the J gene end by 4 bases; junction bases not matched to a gene: 9. Germline loops: CDR1 MDHEN, CDR2 SYDVKM. The CDR3 bases are TGTGCCAGCAGCCCACCGACAGGGGGAGGAGAGACCCAGTACTTC. The encoded protein is CASSPPTGGGETQYF.

Worth noting for this clonotype: An end of the junction does not agree with germline; a read error may underlie this. This chain connects TRBV7-7 to TRBJ2-1, with 8 bases matching TRBD2. Germline V gives CDR1 SSHAT, CDR2 FNYEAQ (reference sequence). The CDR3 contains 14 residues. The CDR3, as DNA: TGTGCTAGCAGTCCGGGGGGGTTCGTCAATGAGCAGTTCTTC. It encodes CASSPGGFVNEQFF.

The gene calls are TRBV5-1 and TRBJ2-7; D unclear. The CDR3 extends over 14 amino acids. The V end lost 10 bases, the J end lost 0 bases, and 17 bases lay between the germline ends. Germline loops: CDR1 SGHRS, CDR2 YFSETQ. The CDR3 DNA reads as TGCGCCGTCCACAGCCGGCCTAGCTCCTACGAGCAGTACTTC. Translation: CAVHSRPSSYEQYF.

V usage is TRBV6-2 or TRBV6-3 and J usage is TRBJ2-5; a possible D gene is TRBD2 (9 bases). V was pared by 4 bases and J by 1 base, with 25 bases between. Germline V gene sequence: CDR1 MNHEY, CDR2 SVGEGT. The CDR3 consists of 19 residues. The CDR3 coding sequence is TGTGCCAGCAGTTTCGGACAGGGCTTGCCTAGCGGGGTCCAAGAGACCCAGTACTTC. Protein: CASSFGQGLPSGVQETQYF.

CDR3: CASSLEAGGNYGYTF. The CDR3 nucleotides are TGTGCCAGCAGCTTAGAGGCAGGGGGTAACTATGGCTACACCTTC. The chain uses TRBV7-3 and TRBJ1-2; 7 positions match TRBD1. V lost 2 bases to trimming and J lost 1 base; unmatched junction nucleotides: 4. CDR3 length: 15 residues. The germline gives CDR1 SGHTA, CDR2 FQGTGA.

The gene calls are TRBV6-6 and TRBJ2-1, with 7 positions matching TRBD1. From germline, CDR1 is MNHNY and CDR2 SVGAGI (reference sequence). J lost 4 bases, V lost 2 bases, and 2 bases had no gene match. This CDR3 has 14 residues. The CDR3 coding sequence is TGTGCCAGCAGTTACGCGGACAGGTACAATGAGCAGTTCTTC. Amino acid sequence: CASSYADRYNEQFF.

This clonotype was detected only a few times. The chain uses TRBV25-1 and TRBJ1-2; 7 nucleotides agree with TRBD1. The CDR3 is made up of 15 amino acids. V lost 5 bases to trimming and J lost 2 bases; unmatched junction nucleotides: 8. CDR1 is MGHDK, CDR2 SYGVNS, per germline. For the CDR3, the DNA is TGTGCCAGCAGTTTAGGGGGCAGGGCCAACTATGGCTACACCTTC. It yields the protein CASSLGGRANYGYTF.

The rearrangement links TRBV5-1 to TRBJ2-3; 9 bases are a match to TRBD2. The CDR3 spans 17 residues. Germline assignment: CDR1 SGHRS and CDR2 YFSETQ. Losses at the gene ends were 1 base for V and 6 bases for J; bases not matched to a gene: 12. CDR3 amino acids: CASSLFLSGGTGDTQYF. In DNA, the CDR3 is TGCGCCAGCAGCTTGTTTCTCAGCGGGGGGACGGGTGATACGCAGTATTTT.

The chain is built from TRBV5-1 and TRBJ2-3; 14 positions agree with TRBD2. V lost 4 bases and J lost 4; bases outside the gene matches: 5. Germline CDR1 and CDR2: SGHRS and YFSETQ. The CDR3 consists of 16 residues. The CDR3 loop reads CASSNGLAGGADTQYF. Here the CDR3 DNA reads TGCGCCAGCAGCAACGGACTAGCGGGGGGTGCAGATACGCAGTATTTT.

This chain uses TRBV25-1 with TRBJ2-3, with 8 bases aligning to TRBD1. The CDR3 consists of 17 residues. Germline CDR1 is MGHDK and CDR2 is SYGVNS. Trimming cost V 5 bases and J 3 bases; bases outside gene matches: 13. CDR3 nucleotides: TGTGCCAGCAGTAAGACCTCAGGGGGCGCGAGGACAGATACGCAGTATTTT. Protein sequence: CASSKTSGGARTDTQYF.

The chain has TRBV4-3 and TRBJ2-7, with D possibly being TRBD1 (5 bases). CDR1 LGHNA and CDR2 YSLEER come from the germline V gene. This CDR3 region has 16 residues. V lost 0 bases to trimming and J lost 3 bases, with 15 bases between them. CDR3 protein: CASSQETRSGFYEQYF. CDR3 DNA sequence: TGCGCCAGCAGCCAAGAAACGAGGTCAGGGTTCTACGAGCAGTACTTC.

The chain uses TRBV6-5 and TRBJ2-1, with 7 bases matching TRBD2. Germline V gene sequence: CDR1 MNHEY, CDR2 SVGAGI. The CDR3 has 16 residues. Trimming removed 0 bases from V and 9 bases from J; junction bases left unmatched: 11. In DNA form, the CDR3 reads TGTGCCAGCAGTTACTCGATGGCGGGGGAGCAAGGTGAGCAGTTCTTC. Its translation is CASSYSMAGEQGEQFF.

The rearrangement links TRBV10-3 to TRBJ2-3, with D perhaps TRBD2 (5 bases). The ends were cut back, 7 bases at V and 4 bases at J, with 12 bases in the middle. CDR1 is ENHRY and CDR2 is SYGVKD in the germline V gene. The CDR3 length is 13 residues. The CDR3 loop is CAINSRVADTQYF. The CDR3 DNA reads as TGTGCCATCAACTCGAGGGTGGCAGATACGCAGTATTTT.

The chain uses TRBV7-8 and TRBJ2-7, with 11 bases that match TRBD1. Judging by the DNA end, TRBJ2-5 fits better; the J call may be wrong. The germline CDR1 and CDR2 sequences are SGHVS and FQNEAQ. The CDR3 is 17 amino acids. CDR3 nucleotide sequence: TGTGCCAGCAGCTCGGGAACCTGGGACAGGGGGGCAGAGACCCAGTACTTC. It encodes CASSSGTWDRGAETQYF.

This clonotype was seen a handful of times. This chain joins TRBV12-3 or TRBV12-4 and TRBJ2-1, with TRBD1 identical over 10 bases. Losses at the gene ends were 5 bases for V and 0 bases for J; bases not matched to a gene: 10. The CDR3 consists of 18 residues. The CDR3 spells CASSPTLGQGSSYNEQFF. For the CDR3, the DNA is TGTGCCAGCAGTCCAACCCTGGGACAGGGGAGCTCCTACAATGAGCAGTTCTTC.

V gene TRBV27 combines with J gene TRBJ1-5; D not resolved. This CDR3 spans 16 amino acids. Deletions cut 6 bases from V and 1 base from J, with 16 bases between. In germline, CDR1 is MNHEY, CDR2 SMNVEV (reference sequence). CDR3 nucleotides: TGTGCCAGCAGCTCTCGGGCAGGTTGGAGCAATCAGCCCCAGCATTTT. This translates into CASSSRAGWSNQPQHF.

This clonotype was observed a few times. Its ends do not fully match the called genes, so a read error is possible. The V gene is TRBV9, the J gene TRBJ1-5; D is unresolved. The CDR3 totals 15 residues. Germline V lookup: CDR1 SGDLS, CDR2 YYNGEE. CDR3 nucleotide sequence: TGTGCCAGCAGCGTAGACGATTATAGCAATCAGCCTCAGCATTTT. Amino acids: CASSVDDYSNQPQHF.